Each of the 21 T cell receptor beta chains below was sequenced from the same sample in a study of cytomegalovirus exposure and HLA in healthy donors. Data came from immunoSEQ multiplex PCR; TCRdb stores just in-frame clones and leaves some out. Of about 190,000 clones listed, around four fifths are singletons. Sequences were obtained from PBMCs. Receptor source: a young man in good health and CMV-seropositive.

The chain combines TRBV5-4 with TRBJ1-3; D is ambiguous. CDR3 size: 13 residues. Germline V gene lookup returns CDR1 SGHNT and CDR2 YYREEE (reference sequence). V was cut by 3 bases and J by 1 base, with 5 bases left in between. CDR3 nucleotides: TGTGCCAGCAGCTCCGGTTCTGGAAACACCATATATTTT. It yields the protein CASSSGSGNTIYF.

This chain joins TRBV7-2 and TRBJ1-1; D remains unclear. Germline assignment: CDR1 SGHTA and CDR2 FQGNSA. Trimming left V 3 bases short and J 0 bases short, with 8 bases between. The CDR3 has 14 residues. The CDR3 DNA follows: TGTGCCAGCAGCTTGAGCCTATTGAACACTGAAGCTTTCTTT. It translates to CASSLSLLNTEAFF. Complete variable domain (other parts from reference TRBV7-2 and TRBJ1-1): GAGVSQSPSNKVTEKGKDVELRCDPISGHTALYWYRQSLGQGLEFLIYFQGNSAPDKSGLPSDRFSAERTGGSVSTLTIQRTQQEDSAVYLCASSLSLLNTEAFFGQGTRLTVV.

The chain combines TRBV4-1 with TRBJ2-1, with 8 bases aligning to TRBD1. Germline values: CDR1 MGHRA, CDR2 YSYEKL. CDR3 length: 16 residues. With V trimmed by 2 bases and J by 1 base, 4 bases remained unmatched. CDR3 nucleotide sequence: TGCGCCAGCAGCCAAAACAGGGGGTTTTCCTACAATGAGCAGTTCTTC. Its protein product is CASSQNRGFSYNEQFF.

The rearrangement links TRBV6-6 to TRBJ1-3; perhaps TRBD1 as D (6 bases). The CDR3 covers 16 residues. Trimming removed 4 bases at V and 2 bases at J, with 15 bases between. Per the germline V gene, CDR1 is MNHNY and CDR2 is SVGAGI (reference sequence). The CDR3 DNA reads TGTGCCAGCAGTTCAACGATTGGGGGCACTGGAAACACCATATATTTT. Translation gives CASSSTIGGTGNTIYF.

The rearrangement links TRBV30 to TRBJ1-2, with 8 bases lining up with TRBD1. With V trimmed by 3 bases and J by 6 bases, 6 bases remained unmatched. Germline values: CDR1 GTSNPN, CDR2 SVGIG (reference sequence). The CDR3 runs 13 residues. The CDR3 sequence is CAWSTGGENGYTF. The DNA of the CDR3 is TGTGCCTGGAGCACAGGGGGTGAGAATGGCTACACCTTC. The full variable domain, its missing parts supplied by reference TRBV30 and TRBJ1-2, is SQTIHQWPATLVQPVGSPLSLECTVEGTSNPNLYWYRQAAGRGLQLLFYSVGIGQISSEVPQNLSASRPQDRQFILSSKKLLLSDSGFYLCAWSTGGENGYTFGSGTRLTVV.

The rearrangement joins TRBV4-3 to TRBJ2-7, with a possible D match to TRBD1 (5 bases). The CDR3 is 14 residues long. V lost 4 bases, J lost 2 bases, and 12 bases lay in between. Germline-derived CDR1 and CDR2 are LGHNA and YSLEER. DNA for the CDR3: TGCGCCAGCAGCCTGTCAAGGGGCGCCTACGAGCAGTACTTC. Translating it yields CASSLSRGAYEQYF.

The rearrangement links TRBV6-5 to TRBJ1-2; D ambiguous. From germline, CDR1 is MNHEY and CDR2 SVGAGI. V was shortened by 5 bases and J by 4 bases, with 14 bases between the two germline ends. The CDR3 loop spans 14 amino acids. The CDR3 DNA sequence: TGTGCCAGCAGTCTTACACGCTCTGGCTATGGCTACACCTTC. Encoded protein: CASSLTRSGYGYTF.

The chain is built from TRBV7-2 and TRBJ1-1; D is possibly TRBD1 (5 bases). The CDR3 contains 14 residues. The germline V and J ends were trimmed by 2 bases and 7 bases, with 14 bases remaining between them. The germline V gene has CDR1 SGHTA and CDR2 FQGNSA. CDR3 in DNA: TGTGCCAGCAGCTTATTTGTAGGGGTCGGTGAAGCTTTCTTT. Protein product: CASSLFVGVGEAFF.

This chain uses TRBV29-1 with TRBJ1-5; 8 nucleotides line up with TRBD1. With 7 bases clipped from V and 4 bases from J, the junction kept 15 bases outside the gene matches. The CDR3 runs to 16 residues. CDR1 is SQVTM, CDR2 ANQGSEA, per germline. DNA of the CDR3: TGCAGCGGCCTGTTTGGTCCGACAGGGGCAAATCAGCCCCAGCATTTT. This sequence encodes CSGLFGPTGANQPQHF.

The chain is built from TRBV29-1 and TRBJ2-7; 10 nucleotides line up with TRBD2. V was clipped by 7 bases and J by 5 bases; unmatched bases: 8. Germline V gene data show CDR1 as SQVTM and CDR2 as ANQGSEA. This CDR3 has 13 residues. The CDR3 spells CSAVAGGSDEQYF. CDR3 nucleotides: TGCAGCGCAGTAGCGGGAGGTTCTGACGAGCAGTACTTC.

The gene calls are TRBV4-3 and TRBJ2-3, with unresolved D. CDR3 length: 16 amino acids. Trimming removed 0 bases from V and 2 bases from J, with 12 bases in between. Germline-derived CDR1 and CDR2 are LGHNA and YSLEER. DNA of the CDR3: TGCGCCAGCAGCCAAGACGCCAGCGTCCCCACAGATACGCAGTATTTT. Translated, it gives CASSQDASVPTDTQYF.

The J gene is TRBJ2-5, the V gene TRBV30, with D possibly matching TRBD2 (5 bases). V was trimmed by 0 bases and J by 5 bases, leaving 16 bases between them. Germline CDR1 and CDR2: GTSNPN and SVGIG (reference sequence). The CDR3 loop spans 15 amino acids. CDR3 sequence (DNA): TGTGCCTGGAGTGTAGGCGTCGGGGTGGGGGAGACCCAGTACTTC. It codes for CAWSVGVGVGETQYF.

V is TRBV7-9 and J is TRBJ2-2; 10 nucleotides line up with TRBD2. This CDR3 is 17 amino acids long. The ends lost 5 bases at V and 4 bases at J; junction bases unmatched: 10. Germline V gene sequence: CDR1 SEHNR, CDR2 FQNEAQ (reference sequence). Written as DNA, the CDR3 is TGTGCCAGCAGCCCACAAGGTAGCGGGAGGAGCACCGGGGAGCTGTTTTTT. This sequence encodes CASSPQGSGRSTGELFF.

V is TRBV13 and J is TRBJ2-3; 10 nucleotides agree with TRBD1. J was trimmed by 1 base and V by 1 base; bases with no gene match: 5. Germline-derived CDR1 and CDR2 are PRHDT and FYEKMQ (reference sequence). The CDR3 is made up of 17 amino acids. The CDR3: CASSLAPGQGGTDTQYF. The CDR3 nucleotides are TGTGCCAGCAGCTTAGCCCCCGGACAGGGGGGCACAGATACGCAGTATTTT. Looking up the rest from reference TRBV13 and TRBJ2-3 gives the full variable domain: AAGVIQSPRHLIKEKRETATLKCYPIPRHDTVYWYQQGPGQDPQFLISFYEKMQSDKGSIPDRFSAQQFSDYHSELNMSSLELGDSALYFCASSLAPGQGGTDTQYFGPGTRLTVL.

CDR3 in amino acids: CASSTSGTAGEKLFF. CDR3 DNA sequence: TGTGCCAGCAGTACATCCGGGACGGCGGGGGAAAAACTGTTTTTT. V is TRBV27 and J is TRBJ1-4, with TRBD1 as a possible D gene (5 bases). The V gene lost 5 bases and the J gene lost 8 bases, with 18 bases spanning the gap. Germline values: CDR1 MNHEY, CDR2 SMNVEV (reference sequence). This CDR3 region has 15 residues.

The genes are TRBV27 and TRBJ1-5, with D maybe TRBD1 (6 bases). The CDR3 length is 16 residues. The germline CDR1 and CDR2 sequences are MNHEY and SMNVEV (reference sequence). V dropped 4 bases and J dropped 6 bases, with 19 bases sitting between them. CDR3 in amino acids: CASSSSGQGPTQPQHF. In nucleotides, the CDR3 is TGTGCCAGCAGTTCCTCCGGGCAGGGGCCAACTCAGCCCCAGCATTTT.

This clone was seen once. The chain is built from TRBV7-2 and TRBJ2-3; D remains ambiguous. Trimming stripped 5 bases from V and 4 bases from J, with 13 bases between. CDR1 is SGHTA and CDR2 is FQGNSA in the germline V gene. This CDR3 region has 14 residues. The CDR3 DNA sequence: TGTGCCAGCAGCCCCCCCCTAGAGGCAGATACGCAGTATTTT. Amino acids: CASSPPLEADTQYF.

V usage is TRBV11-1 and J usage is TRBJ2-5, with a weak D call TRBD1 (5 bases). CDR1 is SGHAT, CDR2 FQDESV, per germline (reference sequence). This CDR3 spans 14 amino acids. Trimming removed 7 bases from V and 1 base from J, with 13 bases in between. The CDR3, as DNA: TGTGCCAGCACCAGAGAAGGGGCCCAAGAGACCCAGTACTTC. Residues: CASTREGAQETQYF.

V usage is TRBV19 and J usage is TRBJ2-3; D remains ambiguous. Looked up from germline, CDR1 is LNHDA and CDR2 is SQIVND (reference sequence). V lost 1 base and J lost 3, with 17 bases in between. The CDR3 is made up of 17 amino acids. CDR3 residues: CASSIGLREFGTDTQYF. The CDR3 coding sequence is TGTGCCAGTAGTATAGGGTTACGAGAGTTCGGGACAGATACGCAGTATTTT.

CDR3 loop: CSVARSGMYNEQFF. The CDR3 DNA reads as TGCAGCGTTGCGAGAAGCGGGATGTACAATGAGCAGTTCTTC. The chain employs TRBV29-1 and TRBJ2-1; 7 bases line up with TRBD2. Germline CDR1 SQVTM, CDR2 ANQGSEA. The J segment lost 4 bases and the V segment lost 4 bases, leaving 7 bases of the junction unmatched. The CDR3 extends over 14 amino acids.

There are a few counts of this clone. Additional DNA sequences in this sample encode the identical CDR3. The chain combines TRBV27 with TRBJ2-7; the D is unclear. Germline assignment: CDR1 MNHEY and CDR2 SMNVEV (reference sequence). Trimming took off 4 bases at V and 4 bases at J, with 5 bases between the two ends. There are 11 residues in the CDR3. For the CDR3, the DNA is TGTGCCAGCAGTTCCTTTTACGAGCAGTACTTC. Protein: CASSSFYEQYF.